This paragraph covers one T cell receptor beta chain sequence. Its antigen is unknown. One end of the junction is discordant with germline, which a read error may explain. These data are taken from a study of esophageal squamous cell carcinoma under preoperative chemotherapy. At the level of the study: TCR repertoires were profiled from both peripheral blood T cells and tumor-infiltrating lymphocytes.

Study outcomes and limitations: After treatment, tumor-infiltrating lymphocytes seemed to come partly from incoming peripheral T cells, not only local changes. Chemotherapy was followed by significantly higher TCR diversity in peripheral T cells only, not tumor-infiltrating lymphocytes.

Using its own MiXCR run on the PCR reads, TCRdb lists one record per CDR3 protein. The repertoire holds fewer than 40,000 distinct CDR3 sequences, with around 50% as singletons. Time point in this sample: before preoperative PTX-NDP chemotherapy. The clonotype comes from a human donor with esophageal squamous cell carcinoma. The donor label of this sample is uncertain. This specimen was acquired from a patient given preoperative chemotherapy.

The CDR3 DNA reads as TGTGCCTGCAGCGTACCGGAGCGGCGGGCCCCAGACATTCAGTATTTC. Amino acid sequence: CACSVPERRAPDIQYF. The chain is built from TRBV7-9 and TRBJ2-4; possibly TRBD2 for D (5 bases). This CDR3 is built from 16 residues. Germline-derived CDR1 and CDR2 are SEHNR and FQNEAQ (reference sequence).